This is a list of T cell receptor beta chains from one sample in a study of T cell repertoires in aging, cancer and after chemotherapy. A single record per CDR3 protein comes from TCRdb applying MiXCR to the multiplex PCR reads. The table lists approximately 11,000 distinct CDR3 sequences, about 42% of them singletons. The sample consisted of blood. These receptors were taken from a human donor in good health. Each CDR3 is given with its conserved first and last residue. D genes are given only for firm matches. Size values are once, few and many counts, or a class for expanded clones, and some rows have none.

TRBV14	TRBJ2-2	-	-	TGTGCCAGCAGCCAAGATTTGGCCGGGGAGCTGTTTTTT	CASSQDLAGELFF
TRBV5-6	TRBJ2-7	-	-	TGTGCCAGCAGCGGGGGTGTAGGGGTCGAGCAGTACTTC	CASSGGVGVEQYF
TRBV12-3/TRBV12-4	TRBJ1-4	-	-	TGTGCCAGCAGTTGGACAGAAAATGAAAAACTGTTTTTT	CASSWTENEKLFF
TRBV7-9	TRBJ2-1	-	-	TGTGCCAGCAGCTTGTGGAGGAGCTCCTACAATGAGCAGTTCTTC	CASSLWRSSYNEQFF
TRBV30	TRBJ2-7	-	few	TGTGCCTGGAGTGTACCCGGGGGGCGAGGGGTTGGCGAGCAGTACTTC	CAWSVPGGRGVGEQYF
TRBV10-3	TRBJ2-2	-	few	TGTGCCATCAGTGTAGACACCGGGGAGCTGTTTTTT	CAISVDTGELFF
TRBV27	TRBJ1-6	-	few	TGTGCCAGCAGTTCCGGAGGACAGAACAATTCACCCCTCCACTTT	CASSSGGQNNSPLHF
TRBV6-1	TRBJ2-7	TRBD2	few	TGTGCCATCAGAACCGGGACTAAGCAGTACTTC	CAIRTGTKQYF
TRBV20-1	TRBJ1-5	TRBD1	once	TGCAGTGCTAGAGATTCGGCAGGGGGCCAGCCCCAGCATTTT	CSARDSAGGQPQHF
TRBV11-3	TRBJ1-1	TRBD1	-	TGTGCCAGAAGCCCCGCGACAGGGGGCACTGAAGCTTTCTTT	CARSPATGGTEAFF
TRBV11-2	TRBJ1-1	TRBD1	-	TGTGCCAGCAGCGGACAGGGTCGACAAGATTTCTTT	CASSGQGRQDFF
TRBV24-1	TRBJ1-2	TRBD1	few	TGTGCCACCAGTGAAGACAGGGGGGCAAACTATGGCTACACCTTC	CATSEDRGANYGYTF
TRBV28	TRBJ2-7	-	-	TGTGCCAGCAGTTTGAAGACTAGTTACGAGCAGTACTTC	CASSLKTSYEQYF